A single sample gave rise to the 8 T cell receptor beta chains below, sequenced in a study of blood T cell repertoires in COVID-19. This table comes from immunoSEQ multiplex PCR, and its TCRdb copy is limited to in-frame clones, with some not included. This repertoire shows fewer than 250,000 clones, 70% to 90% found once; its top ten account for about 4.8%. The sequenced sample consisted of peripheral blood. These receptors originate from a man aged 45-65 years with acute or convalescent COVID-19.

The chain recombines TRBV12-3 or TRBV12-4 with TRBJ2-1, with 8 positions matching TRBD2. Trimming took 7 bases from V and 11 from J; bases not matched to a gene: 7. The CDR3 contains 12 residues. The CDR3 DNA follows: TGTGCCAGCACTATCGCGGGGGGCCAGCAGTTCTTC. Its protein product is CASTIAGGQQFF.

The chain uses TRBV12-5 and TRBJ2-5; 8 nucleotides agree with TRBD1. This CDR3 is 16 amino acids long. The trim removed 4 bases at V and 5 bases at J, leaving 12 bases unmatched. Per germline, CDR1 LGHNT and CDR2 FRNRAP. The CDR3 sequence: CASGSSASGGGETQYF. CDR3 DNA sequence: TGTGCTAGTGGTTCATCAGCCTCAGGGGGCGGGGAGACCCAGTACTTC.

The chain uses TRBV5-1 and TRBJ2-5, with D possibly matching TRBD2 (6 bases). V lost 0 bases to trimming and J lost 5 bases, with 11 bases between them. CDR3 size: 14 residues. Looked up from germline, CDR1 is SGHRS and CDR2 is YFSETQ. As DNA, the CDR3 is TGCGCCAGCAGCTTGGCCCCGGGGGTTGAGACCCAGTACTTC. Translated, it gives CASSLAPGVETQYF. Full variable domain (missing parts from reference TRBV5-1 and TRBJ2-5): KAGVTQTPRYLIKTRGQQVTLSCSPISGHRSVSWYQQTPGQGLQFLFEYFSETQRNKGNFPGRFSGRQFSNSRSEMNVSTLELGDSALYLCASSLAPGVETQYFGPGTRLLVL.

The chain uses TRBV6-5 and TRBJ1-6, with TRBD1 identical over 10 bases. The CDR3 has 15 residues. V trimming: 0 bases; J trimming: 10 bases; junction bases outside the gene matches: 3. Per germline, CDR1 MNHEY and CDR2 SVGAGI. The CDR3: CASSYSGTGESPLHF. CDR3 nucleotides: TGTGCCAGCAGTTACTCGGGGACAGGGGAGTCACCCCTCCACTTT.

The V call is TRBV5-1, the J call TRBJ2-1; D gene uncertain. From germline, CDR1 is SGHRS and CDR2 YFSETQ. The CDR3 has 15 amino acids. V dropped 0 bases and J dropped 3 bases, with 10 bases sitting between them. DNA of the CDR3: TGCGCCAGCAGCTTGGATACCGGGTTCTACAATGAGCAGTTCTTC. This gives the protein CASSLDTGFYNEQFF.

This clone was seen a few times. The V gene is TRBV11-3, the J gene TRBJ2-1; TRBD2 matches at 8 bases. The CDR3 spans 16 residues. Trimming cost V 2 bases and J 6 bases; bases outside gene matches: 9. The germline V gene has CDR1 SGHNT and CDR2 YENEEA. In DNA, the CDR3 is TGTGCCAGCAGCTTACGGAGCGGGGGCTTCGGCAATGAGCAGTTCTTC. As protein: CASSLRSGGFGNEQFF.

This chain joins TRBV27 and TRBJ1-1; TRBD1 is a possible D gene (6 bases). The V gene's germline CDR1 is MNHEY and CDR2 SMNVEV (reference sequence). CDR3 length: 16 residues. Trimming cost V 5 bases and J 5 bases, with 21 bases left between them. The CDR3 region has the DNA TGTGCCAGCAGTATCTCCTCCTCCGGGACAACAACTGAAGCTTTCTTT. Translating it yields CASSISSSGTTTEAFF.

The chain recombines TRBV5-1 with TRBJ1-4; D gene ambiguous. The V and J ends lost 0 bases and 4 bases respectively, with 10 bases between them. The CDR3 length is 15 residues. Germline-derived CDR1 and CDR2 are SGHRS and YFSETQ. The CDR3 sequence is CASSLGGAGNEKLFF. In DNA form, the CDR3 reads TGCGCCAGCAGCTTGGGGGGTGCGGGTAATGAAAAACTGTTTTTT.